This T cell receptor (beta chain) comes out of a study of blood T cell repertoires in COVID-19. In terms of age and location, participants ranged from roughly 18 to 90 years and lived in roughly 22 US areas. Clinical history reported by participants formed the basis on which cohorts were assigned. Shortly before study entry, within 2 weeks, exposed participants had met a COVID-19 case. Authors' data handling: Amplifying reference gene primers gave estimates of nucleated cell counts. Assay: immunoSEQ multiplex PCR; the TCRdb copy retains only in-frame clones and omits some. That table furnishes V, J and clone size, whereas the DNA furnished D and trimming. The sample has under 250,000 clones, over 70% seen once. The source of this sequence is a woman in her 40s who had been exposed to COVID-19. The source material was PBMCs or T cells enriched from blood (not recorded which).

The CDR3 DNA reads as TGTGCCAGCAGCTTAGAACTCACGCCTGGTGAAAAACTGTTTTTT. Translation: CASSLELTPGEKLFF. This chain connects TRBV7-8 to TRBJ1-4; D not certain. CDR1 and CDR2 (germline): SGHVS, FQNEAQ. V dropped 1 base and J dropped 7 bases, with 13 bases sitting between them. CDR3 length: 15 residues.